This TCR beta chain is from a study of regulatory T cells in long-lasting Graves disease. Both iRepertoire HTBI primers and Arm-PCR of CDR3 regions were used to build the TCR beta libraries. Using its own MiXCR run on the multiplex PCR reads, TCRdb lists one record per CDR3 protein. The sample shows a few hundred thousand distinct CDR3 sequences, roughly 23% of them seen only once. Time point reported: persistent/refractory GD, antithyroid drugs over 5 years with positive TRAb. PBMC RNA served as the TCR library source. A blood draw put roughly 10 milliliters of peripheral blood into EDTA tubes. The TCR sequence derives from a woman aged 40 to 55 with Graves disease. The starting material was peripheral blood mononuclear cells (PBMCs), obtained when the disease was refractory, from a patient treated with antithyroid drugs.

Here the CDR3 DNA reads TGCGCCAGCAGCCAAGTCGGGACAGGGGGAGAGACCCAGTACTTC. Translating it yields CASSQVGTGGETQYF. This sequence joins TRBV4-1 and TRBJ2-5; TRBD1 matches at 11 bases. The CDR3 sequence is 15 residues long. Germline lookup yields CDR1 MGHRA and CDR2 YSYEKL. With 1 base clipped from V and 4 bases from J, the junction kept 2 bases outside the gene matches.